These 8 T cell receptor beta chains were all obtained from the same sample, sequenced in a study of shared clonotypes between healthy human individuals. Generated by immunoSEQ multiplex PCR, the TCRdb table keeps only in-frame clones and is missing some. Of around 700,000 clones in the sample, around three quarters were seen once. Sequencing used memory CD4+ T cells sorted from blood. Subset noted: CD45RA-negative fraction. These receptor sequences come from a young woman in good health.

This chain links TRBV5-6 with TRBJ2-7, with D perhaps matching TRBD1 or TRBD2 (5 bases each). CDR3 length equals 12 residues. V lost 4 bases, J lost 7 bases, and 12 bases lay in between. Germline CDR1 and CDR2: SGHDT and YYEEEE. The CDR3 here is CASSRRWGEQYF. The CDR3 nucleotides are TGTGCCAGCAGCCGAAGATGGGGGGAGCAGTACTTC.

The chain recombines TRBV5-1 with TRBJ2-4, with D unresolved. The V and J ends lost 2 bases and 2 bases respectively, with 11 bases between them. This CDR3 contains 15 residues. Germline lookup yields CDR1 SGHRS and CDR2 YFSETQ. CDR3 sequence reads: CASSFGPPTKNIQYF. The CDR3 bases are TGCGCCAGCAGCTTCGGACCCCCCACCAAAAACATTCAGTACTTC.

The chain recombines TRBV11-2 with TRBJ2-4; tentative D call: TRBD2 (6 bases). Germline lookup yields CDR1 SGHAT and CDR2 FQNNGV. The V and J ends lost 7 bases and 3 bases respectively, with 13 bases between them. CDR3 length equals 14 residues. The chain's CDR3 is CASKAGPYKNIQYF. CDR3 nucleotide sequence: TGTGCCAGCAAGGCGGGACCGTACAAAAACATTCAGTACTTC.

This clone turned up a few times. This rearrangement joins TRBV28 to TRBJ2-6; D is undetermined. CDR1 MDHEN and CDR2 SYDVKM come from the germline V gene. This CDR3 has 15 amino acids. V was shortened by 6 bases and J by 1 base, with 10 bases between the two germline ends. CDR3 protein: CASSSPRSGANVLTF. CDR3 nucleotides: TGTGCCAGCAGCTCGCCTCGGTCTGGGGCCAACGTCCTGACTTTC.

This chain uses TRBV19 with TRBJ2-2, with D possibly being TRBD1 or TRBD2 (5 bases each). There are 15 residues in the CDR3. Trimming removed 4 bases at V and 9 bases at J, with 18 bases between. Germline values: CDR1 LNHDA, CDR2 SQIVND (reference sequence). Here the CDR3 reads CASSTQMGRGRELFF. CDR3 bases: TGTGCCAGTAGTACTCAAATGGGACGCGGAAGGGAGCTGTTTTTT. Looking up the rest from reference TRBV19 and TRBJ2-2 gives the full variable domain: DGGITQSPKYLFRKEGQNVTLSCEQNLNHDAMYWYRQDPGQGLRLIYYSQIVNDFQKGDIAEGYSVSREKKESFPLTVTSAQKNPTAFYLCASSTQMGRGRELFFGEGSRLTVL.

The CDR3 protein is CSVGRLSSREQFF. In nucleotides, the CDR3 is TGCAGCGTTGGTCGTCTCTCTTCTCGGGAGCAGTTCTTC. This chain joins TRBV29-1 and TRBJ2-1, with D unresolved. V gave up 4 bases and J gave up 10 bases, with 17 bases separating them. CDR1 SQVTM and CDR2 ANQGSEA come from the germline V gene. The CDR3 sequence is 13 residues long.

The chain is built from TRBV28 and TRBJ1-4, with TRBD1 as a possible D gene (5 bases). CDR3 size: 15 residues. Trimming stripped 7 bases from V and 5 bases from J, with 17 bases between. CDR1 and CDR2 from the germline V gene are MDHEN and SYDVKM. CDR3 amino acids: CASTPIDSTNEKLFF. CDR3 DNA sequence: TGTGCCAGCACCCCCATAGACAGCACAAATGAAAAACTGTTTTTT.

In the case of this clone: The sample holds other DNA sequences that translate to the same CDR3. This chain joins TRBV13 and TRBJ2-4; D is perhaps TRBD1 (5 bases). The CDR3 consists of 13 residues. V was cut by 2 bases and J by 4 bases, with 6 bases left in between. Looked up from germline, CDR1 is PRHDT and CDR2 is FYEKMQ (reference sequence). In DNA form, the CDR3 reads TGTGCCAGCAGCTTACAGGGAAAAAACATTCAGTACTTC. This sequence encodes CASSLQGKNIQYF. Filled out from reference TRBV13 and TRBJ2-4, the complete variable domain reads AAGVIQSPRHLIKEKRETATLKCYPIPRHDTVYWYQQGPGQDPQFLISFYEKMQSDKGSIPDRFSAQQFSDYHSELNMSSLELGDSALYFCASSLQGKNIQYFGAGTRLSVL.